This T cell receptor (beta chain) was obtained from a study of radiotherapy plus CTLA-4 blockade in lung cancer (dated by TCRdb to the late 2010s). A note on the overall study: Among the enrolled patients, approximately 18% had an objective response, and 25% to 40% reached disease control.

The study at large found these results: After treatment with radiotherapy and ipilimumab, TCR clones that came from tumors expanded in the peripheral blood. The strongest predictors of response were reported to be early dynamic shifts in blood T cell clones along with a rise in serum interferon-beta following radiation.

Library prep was done by the immunoSEQ multiplex PCR assay. What TCRdb holds here is the immuneACCESS table cut down to in-frame rearrangements. Part of the clones is not present; checked against another copy, under half of the missing clones reflect an unresolved V gene, and the others are unexplained. This sample holds 80,000 or so clones; 60% to 85% were observed only once. Jointly, the top ten make up roughly 22% of the sample. V is pared back by 4 bases and J by 2 bases, with 17 bases lying between the germline termini. CDR1 and CDR2, looked up from the germline V gene, are LGHNA and YNFKEQ. Spanning cysteine to phenylalanine, the CDR3 consists of 17 amino acids. The entry retains the CDR3 DNA only, 51 bases that are in frame from base 1. On this clone: The specificity of this receptor is unknown. No clone much larger than this one lies a single base away; base qualities are absent.

In this study, focal radiation therapy paired with CTLA-4 blockade (ipilimumab) was tested in patients who had chemo-refractory metastatic non-small-cell lung cancer. Sequencing was performed on peripheral blood, taken from a patient treated with radiotherapy plus ipilimumab. The TCR comes from a human donor with non-small cell lung cancer whose response to radiotherapy plus ipilimumab could not be evaluated. Some clones in this sample may be carry-over from other donors' samples. Rearrangement joined TRBV4-2 to TRBJ2-2; TRBD2 is perhaps the D gene, given 6 matching bases. The encoded CDR3 is CASSLELAGPNTGELFF. In nucleotide form, the sequence is TGTGCCAGCAGCCTAGAGCTCGCGGGGCCTAACACCGGGGAGCTGTTTTTT.